Listed below are T cell receptor beta chains from one sample, sequenced in a study of T cell changes during pregnancy in multiple sclerosis. Profiling relied on immunoSEQ multiplex PCR, and the TCRdb table lists in-frame clones only, not all of them. Of around 100,000 clones in the sample, 90% to 95% are singletons; the top ten hold over 0.7%. The sample here was peripheral blood, taken before pregnancy. The source of these receptors is a female donor with multiple sclerosis, enrolled in a pregnancy study. Both conserved end residues are part of each CDR3. The D gene is left open where the match is weak. Size is stated for part of the rows, as once, few or many counts, or as a class when the clone is expanded.

TRBD2	16	TRBV14	TRBJ2-5	many	CASSQWSSGRLETQYF	TGTGCCAGCAGCCAATGGAGTAGCGGGAGACTAGAGACCCAGTACTTC
TRBD1	18	TRBV19	TRBJ1-2	.	CATSKRDRRPKANYGYTF	TGTGCCACATCCAAGCGGGACAGGAGACCGAAGGCCAACTATGGCTACACCTTC
.	14	TRBV9	TRBJ1-1	.	CASSVRGLNTEAFF	TGTGCCAGCAGCGTAAGGGGTCTAAACACTGAAGCTTTCTTT
TRBD2	15	TRBV30	TRBJ2-1	.	CAWDGLAGVYNEQFF	TGTGCCTGGGACGGACTAGCGGGAGTATACAATGAGCAGTTCTTC
TRBD1	14	TRBV19	TRBJ1-2	.	CASRGTGGAAGYTF	TGTGCCAGTAGAGGAACAGGGGGCGCAGCCGGCTACACCTTC
.	14	TRBV5-1	TRBJ2-5	.	CASSLAQGKETQYF	TGCGCCAGCAGCTTGGCACAGGGTAAAGAGACCCAGTACTTC
TRBD1	15	TRBV28	TRBJ2-7	.	CASRFAGTGAYEQYF	TGTGCCAGCAGATTTGCCGGGACAGGGGCCTACGAGCAGTACTTC
TRBD2	16	TRBV19	TRBJ2-7	.	CASSMGGLAGVYEQYF	TGTGCCAGTAGTATGGGGGGACTAGCGGGAGTCTACGAGCAGTACTTC
TRBD2	15	TRBV13	TRBJ2-5	.	CASSLAGVGKETQYF	TGTGCCAGCAGCCTAGCGGGAGTCGGCAAAGAGACCCAGTACTTC
.	14	TRBV10-3	TRBJ2-5	.	CAISESLVASSLYF	TGTGCCATCAGTGAGTCGTTGGTAGCATCGAGTCTGTACTTC
.	15	TRBV6-1	TRBJ1-4	.	CASSGGEEGNEKLFF	TGTGCCAGCAGTGGAGGGGAGGAGGGTAATGAAAAACTGTTTTTT
.	12	TRBV5-4	TRBJ2-1	.	CASRGGGNEQFF	TGTGCCAGCAGAGGGGGGGGGAATGAGCAGTTCTTC
.	15	TRBV27	TRBJ2-7	few	CASSYSDGSSYEQYF	TGTGCCAGCAGTTACTCGGACGGGAGCTCCTACGAGCAGTACTTC
.	16	TRBV15	TRBJ2-5	once	CATSRGGVGSQETQYF	TGTGCCACCAGCAGAGGGGGAGTGGGGTCCCAAGAGACCCAGTACTTC
.	14	TRBV2	TRBJ2-3	.	CASRPQGYTDTQYF	TGTGCCAGCAGGCCTCAGGGATACACAGATACGCAGTATTTT
.	15	TRBV5-1	TRBJ1-1	once	CASSMGGQTNTEAFF	TGCGCCAGCAGCATGGGGGGACAAACGAACACTGAAGCTTTCTTT
TRBD2	16	TRBV2	TRBJ2-2	.	CASSGGGLTNTGELFF	TGTGCCAGCAGTGGGGGGGGACTGACGAACACCGGGGAGCTGTTTTTT
TRBD1	16	TRBV4-3	TRBJ2-7	.	CASSQDETGGFYEQYF	TGCGCCAGCAGCCAGGATGAGACAGGGGGATTTTACGAGCAGTACTTC
.	14	TRBV19	TRBJ1-1	.	CASSIPRRDTEAFF	TGTGCCAGTAGTATCCCCAGGAGGGACACTGAAGCTTTCTTT
.	14	TRBV27	TRBJ2-1	.	CASSSRRSDNEQFF	TGTGCCAGCAGTTCTCGGCGGAGTGACAATGAGCAGTTCTTC
TRBD2	16	TRBV7-3	TRBJ2-1	.	CASSLIGTSGNNEQFF	TGTGCCAGCAGCTTAATCGGGACTAGCGGTAACAATGAGCAGTTCTTC
TRBD1	18	TRBV4-2	TRBJ2-7	.	CASSQVVGSETGVNEQYF	TGTGCCAGCAGCCAAGTAGTTGGGTCCGAGACAGGGGTGAACGAGCAGTACTTC
TRBD1	14	TRBV29-1	TRBJ1-1	.	CSVEGTGRGTEAFF	TGCAGCGTTGAGGGGACAGGGAGGGGCACTGAAGCTTTCTTT
TRBD2	18	TRBV11-2	TRBJ2-3	.	CASSLERTSGRPWDTQYF	TGTGCCAGCAGCTTGGAAAGGACTAGCGGGAGGCCGTGGGATACGCAGTATTTT
.	13	TRBV27	TRBJ1-1	.	CASSFRGSTEAFF	TGTGCCAGCAGTTTTCGGGGGTCCACTGAAGCTTTCTTT
.	15	TRBV27	TRBJ1-1	.	CASSTPGGMNTEAFF	TGTGCCAGCAGTACCCCGGGGGGGATGAACACTGAAGCTTTCTTT
TRBD2	17	TRBV14	TRBJ2-1	once	CASSQGRGLAGYNEQFF	TGTGCCAGCAGCCAAGGAAGGGGACTAGCGGGTTACAATGAGCAGTTCTTC
TRBD1	15	TRBV5-4	TRBJ2-7	.	CASRPGTGTTYEQYF	TGTGCCAGCAGACCCGGGACAGGGACGACCTACGAGCAGTACTTC
TRBD1	9	TRBV20-1	TRBJ2-7	.	CSARPDRDF	TGCAGTGCTAGACCCGACAGGGACTTC
TRBD1	19	TRBV28	TRBJ2-3	.	CASSSTLTGLTSHADTQYF	TGTGCCAGCAGCTCTACCTTGACAGGGCTGACTTCCCATGCAGATACGCAGTATTTT
.	11	TRBV5-1	TRBJ2-2	few	CASRAAGELFF	TGCGCCAGCAGGGCGGCCGGGGAGCTGTTTTTT
TRBD2	14	TRBV7-2	TRBJ2-5	.	CASSWGGGQETQYF	TGTGCCAGCAGCTGGGGCGGGGGGCAAGAGACCCAGTACTTC
.	16	TRBV19	TRBJ1-2	.	CASTKPGDPLAYGYTF	TGTGCCAGTACAAAGCCCGGAGATCCTCTCGCCTATGGCTACACCTTC
.	10	TRBV30	TRBJ1-1	.	CAGGLTEAFF	TGTGCCGGGGGACTCACTGAAGCTTTCTTT
.	15	TRBV7-2	TRBJ1-3	.	CASSLTGDSGNTIYF	TGTGCCAGCAGCTTGACAGGAGACTCTGGAAACACCATATATTTT